The source of this TCR beta chain is a study of OX40 agonist ivuxolimab in advanced cancers. Whole-study context: A diagnosis of hepatocellular carcinoma, melanoma, renal cell or head and neck cancer was present in dose-escalation patients. Whole-study findings and limits: Several nonresponders also turned out to have low normalized T-cell clonal expansion. Clonal expansion from baseline to week 6 occurred in both CD4+ and CD8+ T cells.

The trim removed 7 bases at V and 5 bases at J, leaving 3 bases unmatched. The CDR3 sequence is 12 residues long. Germline V gene sequence: CDR1 LNHDA, CDR2 SQIVND (reference sequence). Here immunoSEQ multiplex PCR was the method, and the copy in TCRdb shows in-frame clones only, minus some. This sample has about 86,000 clones; roughly nine tenths occur once, and the top ten carry approximately 1.3%. To note about this clone: Its antigen is unknown.

The TCR originated in an adult with an advanced solid tumor such as melanoma, head and neck, liver or kidney cancer. V is TRBV19 and J is TRBJ2-3, with 7 bases matching TRBD1. This sample comprised CD4+ or CD8+ T cells sorted from blood, obtained in a trial of the OX40 agonist ivuxolimab. CDR3 bases: TGTGCCAGTACCTACAGGGGAGATACGCAGTATTTT. Protein sequence: CASTYRGDTQYF.